Sequencing of this T cell receptor beta chain was carried out in a study of shared clonotypes between healthy human individuals. This clone was found a few times. Measured with immunoSEQ multiplex PCR; TCRdb has only the in-frame clones, and not every one. The repertoire has some 2,500,000 clones, 90% to 95% of them found once; the top ten carry 0.36%. Germline V lookup: CDR1 SGHVS, CDR2 FNYEAQ. The CDR3 has 14 residues. Deletions cut 0 bases from V and 8 bases from J, with 13 bases between. The J gene is TRBJ1-1, the V gene TRBV7-6, with D unresolved. The sequence was obtained from a man aged 18 to 29 in good health. Some clones in this sample may be carry-over from other donors' samples. The material sequenced was naive CD4+ T cells from PBMCs. Subset here: CD45RA+ positively selected. The CDR3 spells CASSLAGQPSEAFF. CDR3 in DNA: TGTGCCAGCAGCTTAGCTGGCCAGCCTTCCGAAGCTTTCTTT.